Below are 27 T cell receptor beta chains sequenced from a single sample in a study of T-cell reconstitution after alpha-beta-depleted transplantation in children. The TCRbeta library was prepared with unique molecular identifiers. MiXCR was run by TCRdb on the PCR reads, yielding one entry per CDR3 protein. The sample has 450,000 to 700,000 distinct CDR3 sequences, approximately 30% seen once. The starting material was PBMCs, obtained before TCRalphabeta/CD19-depleted stem cell transplant. Every receptor here comes from a boy in the first two years of life with Wiskott-Aldrich syndrome, due to receive a stem cell transplant.

The chain uses TRBV11-2 and TRBJ2-1, with TRBD2 as a possible D gene (5 bases). Germline CDR1 SGHAT, CDR2 FQNNGV. Deletions cut 5 bases from V and 4 bases from J, with 15 bases between. CDR3 size: 15 residues. Written as DNA, the CDR3 is TGTGCCAGCAGCCCAGCGGCGGAGCGGTACAATGAGCAGTTCTTC. It codes for CASSPAAERYNEQFF. Full variable domain (missing parts from reference TRBV11-2 and TRBJ2-1): EAGVAQSPRYKIIEKRQSVAFWCNPISGHATLYWYQQILGQGPKLLIQFQNNGVVDDSQLPKDRFSAERLKGVDSTLKIQPAKLEDSAVYLCASSPAAERYNEQFFGPGTRLTVL.

The V gene is TRBV5-1, the J gene TRBJ1-4, with D unclear. The CDR3 is 14 residues long. V was trimmed by 1 base and J by 9 bases, leaving 13 bases between them. Per germline, CDR1 SGHRS and CDR2 YFSETQ. CDR3 nucleotide sequence: TGCGCCAGCAGCTTGTACGAAGGCGGGCAAAAACTGTTTTTT. Its protein product is CASSLYEGGQKLFF.

There are a few counts of this clonotype. This chain connects TRBV5-1 to TRBJ2-1, with 9 bases identical to TRBD2. This CDR3 region has 15 residues. The germline V gene has CDR1 SGHRS and CDR2 YFSETQ. The V segment lost 0 bases and the J segment 8 bases; nucleotides outside the gene matches: 6. The CDR3 DNA sequence: TGCGCCAGCAGCTTGGTTGCGGGAGGGCCGGATGAGCAGTTCTTC. It translates to CASSLVAGGPDEQFF.

This clonotype was detected a few times. CDR3 loop: CASRKDTDTQYF. Here the CDR3 DNA reads TGTGCCAGCAGAAAGGACACAGATACGCAGTATTTT. The chain couples TRBV6-2 or TRBV6-3 to TRBJ2-3, with D uncertain. Germline CDR1 MNHEY, CDR2 SVGEGT. Trimming pared 6 bases from V and 2 bases from J, leaving 6 bases between. This CDR3 has 12 residues.

The genes are TRBV20-1 and TRBJ2-5; tentatively, D is TRBD1 or TRBD2 (7 bases each). CDR1 and CDR2 (germline): DFQATT, SNEGSKA (reference sequence). The CDR3 spans 12 residues. The CDR3 sequence: CRGQGGRETQYF. The CDR3 DNA sequence: TGCAGGGGGCAGGGGGGGAGGGAGACCCAGTACTTC.

This clonotype has a handful of counts. This rearrangement joins TRBV7-6 to TRBJ2-1; 11 bases map to TRBD2. The germline CDR1 and CDR2 sequences are SGHVS and FNYEAQ. J lost 0 bases, V lost 6 bases, and 7 bases had no gene match. The CDR3 sequence is 17 residues long. This CDR3 is CASRSGTSGSSYNEQFF. CDR3 DNA sequence: TGTGCCAGCAGGTCCGGGACTAGCGGAAGCTCCTACAATGAGCAGTTCTTC.

The rearrangement joins TRBV12-3 or TRBV12-4 to TRBJ1-2; 9 bases are a match to TRBD1. V was pared by 5 bases and J by 3 bases, with 7 bases of the junction left unmatched. The CDR3 extends over 15 amino acids. The DNA of the CDR3 is TGTGCCAGCAGTCCCCGGACAGGGGCCCACTATGGCTACACCTTC. Translation: CASSPRTGAHYGYTF.

The V gene is TRBV6-5, the J gene TRBJ2-7, with no clear D. Trimming removed 4 bases at V and 3 bases at J, with 16 bases between. Per germline, CDR1 MNHEY and CDR2 SVGAGI. This CDR3 contains 15 residues. The CDR3 nucleotides are TGTGCCAGCAGTTCCCATCGTGGAGCGAACTACGAGCAGTACTTC. Translation gives CASSSHRGANYEQYF.

A few counts support this clonotype. V and J are TRBV10-1 and TRBJ2-1; the D gene could be TRBD1 or TRBD2 (5 bases each). The length of the CDR3 is 13 residues. Germline CDR1 reads WNHNN; CDR2 reads SYGVQD (reference sequence). V lost 6 bases to trimming and J lost 4 bases, with 10 bases between them. The DNA of the CDR3 is TGCGCCAGCAGCTGGGACGAGTACAATGAGCAGTTCTTC. Amino acid sequence: CASSWDEYNEQFF.

The chain combines TRBV12-3 or TRBV12-4 with TRBJ2-3; D may be TRBD2 (6 bases). The CDR3 has 15 residues. The V and J ends lost 2 bases and 4 bases respectively, with 13 bases between them. The CDR3 nucleotides read TGTGCCAGCAGTTTATCCGGGAGCGTTCCAGATACGCAGTATTTT. Amino acids: CASSLSGSVPDTQYF.

This clonotype appeared a few times. The chain's CDR3 is CASSQEWREKGEQFF. DNA of the CDR3: TGTGCCAGCAGCCAAGAGTGGCGGGAGAAGGGTGAGCAGTTCTTC. V gene TRBV3-1 combines with J gene TRBJ2-1, with 7 bases identical to TRBD2. V trimming: 0 bases; J trimming: 9 bases; junction bases outside the gene matches: 8. Germline lookup yields CDR1 LGHDT and CDR2 YNNKEL (reference sequence). This CDR3 spans 15 amino acids.

This clonotype was seen a few times. The chain combines TRBV27 with TRBJ2-1; TRBD1 agrees at 7 bases. The CDR3 consists of 17 residues. V shed 3 bases, J shed 1 base, and the junction held 9 bases outside the gene matches. Germline values: CDR1 MNHEY, CDR2 SMNVEV (reference sequence). In DNA form, the CDR3 reads TGTGCCAGCAGTTTCCATTCTCGACAGGGATCCTACAATGAGCAGTTCTTC. Amino acid sequence: CASSFHSRQGSYNEQFF.

In its sample, this clonotype was seen a few times. The rearrangement links TRBV20-1 to TRBJ2-1, with 9 bases fitting TRBD2. From germline, CDR1 is DFQATT and CDR2 SNEGSKA (reference sequence). The CDR3 runs 17 residues. V lost 0 bases to trimming and J lost 1 base; unmatched junction nucleotides: 7. The CDR3: CSARDWAGGGSYNEQFF. DNA of the CDR3: TGCAGTGCTAGAGATTGGGCGGGAGGGGGGTCCTACAATGAGCAGTTCTTC.

Many counts were recorded for this clonotype. This chain connects TRBV5-1 to TRBJ2-1, with a weak D call TRBD2 (5 bases). V was shortened by 0 bases and J by 0 bases, with 7 bases between the two germline ends. The CDR3 runs 15 residues. Per the germline V gene, CDR1 is SGHRS and CDR2 is YFSETQ. CDR3 amino acids: CASSLVRGSYNEQFF. The DNA for the CDR3 is TGCGCCAGCAGCTTGGTCCGGGGCTCCTACAATGAGCAGTTCTTC.

This clonotype was seen only a few times. The chain couples TRBV20-1 to TRBJ1-1; no firm D call. In germline, CDR1 is DFQATT, CDR2 SNEGSKA (reference sequence). The CDR3 runs to 13 residues. V dropped 3 bases and J dropped 6 bases, with 14 bases sitting between them. The CDR3 DNA follows: TGCAGTGCTAGTCCAACCCGATCACCTGAAGCTTTCTTT. This encodes CSASPTRSPEAFF.

This clonotype was recorded at least ten times. The chain couples TRBV27 to TRBJ2-1; D possibly corresponds to TRBD2 (6 bases). In germline, CDR1 is MNHEY, CDR2 SMNVEV (reference sequence). There are 14 residues in the CDR3. V shed 3 bases and J shed 1 base, with 7 bases lying between them. The CDR3 reads CASSFGGSYNEQFF. Written as DNA, the CDR3 is TGTGCCAGCAGTTTTGGGGGGTCCTACAATGAGCAGTTCTTC.

The chain is built from TRBV6-1 and TRBJ2-5; D not certain. The germline CDR1 and CDR2 sequences are MNHNS and SASEGT. The CDR3 totals 13 residues. Between the trimmed V and J ends, which lost 4 bases and 3 bases, there was a span of 9 bases. The CDR3 region has the DNA TGTGCCAGCAGTGGCTTAGTGGAAGAGACCCAGTACTTC. The encoded protein is CASSGLVEETQYF.

This clonotype has a handful of counts. The chain couples TRBV28 to TRBJ2-5; 12 bases map to TRBD1. From germline, CDR1 is MDHEN and CDR2 SYDVKM. Trimming cost V 4 bases and J 4 bases; bases outside gene matches: 4. This CDR3 has 15 amino acids. CDR3 nucleotide sequence: TGTGCCAGCAGTTCCGGGACAGGGGGCCCAGAGACCCAGTACTTC. This encodes CASSSGTGGPETQYF. Combining the CDR3 with reference TRBV28 and TRBJ2-5 gives the whole variable domain DVKVTQSSRYLVKRTGEKVFLECVQDMDHENMFWYRQDPGLGLRLIYFSYDVKMKEKGDIPEGYSVSREKKERFSLILESASTNQTSMYLCASSSGTGGPETQYFGPGTRLLVL.

The chain joins TRBV12-3 or TRBV12-4 to TRBJ2-1; TRBD1 agrees at 9 bases. V shed 7 bases, J shed 9 bases, and the junction held 7 bases outside the gene matches. This CDR3 has 13 amino acids. The CDR3 sequence is CASIPTGGSEQFF. CDR3 nucleotides: TGTGCCAGCATTCCCACAGGGGGCTCTGAGCAGTTCTTC.

The V gene is TRBV4-2, the J gene TRBJ2-7; 9 nucleotides line up with TRBD1. The V gene's germline CDR1 is LGHNA and CDR2 YNFKEQ. V gave up 1 base and J gave up 3 bases; unmatched junction bases: 16. The CDR3 sequence is 19 residues long. This chain's CDR3 is CASSQASTGGYPTLYEQYF. As DNA, the CDR3 is TGTGCCAGCAGCCAAGCGTCGACAGGGGGATACCCTACCCTCTACGAGCAGTACTTC.

The chain is built from TRBV7-6 and TRBJ2-1; 13 bases match TRBD2. The length of the CDR3 is 17 residues. CDR1 and CDR2 from the germline V gene are SGHVS and FNYEAQ. The V and J ends lost 3 bases and 10 bases, in that order; junction bases with no gene match: 12. The CDR3 DNA is TGTGCCAGCAGCTTTAGGGACGGGACTAGCGGGGCCAGGGAGCAGTTCTTC. Protein: CASSFRDGTSGAREQFF.

The J gene is TRBJ1-2, the V gene TRBV5-1, with D perhaps TRBD1 (5 bases). CDR1 and CDR2 (germline): SGHRS, YFSETQ. Trimming took off 4 bases at V and 1 base at J, with 26 bases between the two ends. The CDR3 length is 19 residues. This CDR3 reads CASSVQASSTEKFNYGYTF. The DNA of the CDR3 is TGCGCCAGCAGCGTCCAGGCCAGTTCGACAGAGAAATTTAACTATGGCTACACCTTC.

This clonotype was detected only a few times. V is TRBV5-1 and J is TRBJ2-1; D not certain. Germline loops: CDR1 SGHRS, CDR2 YFSETQ. The V gene lost 4 bases and the J gene lost 0 bases, with 14 bases spanning the gap. This CDR3 comprises 16 residues. The CDR3 loop is CASSITAGSSYNEQFF. The CDR3 bases are TGCGCCAGCAGCATTACCGCTGGAAGCTCCTACAATGAGCAGTTCTTC.

This chain joins TRBV5-1 and TRBJ2-5, with D tentatively TRBD1 or TRBD2 (5 bases each). The CDR3 runs 14 residues. The V end was cut by 5 bases, the J end by 5 bases, with 16 bases between. Germline V gene lookup returns CDR1 SGHRS and CDR2 YFSETQ. The CDR3 DNA is TGCGCCAGCAGTTTATTTTTGGGGGAGGAGACCCAGTACTTC. This translates into CASSLFLGEETQYF.

This clonotype was seen a handful of times. The rearrangement joins TRBV19 to TRBJ2-3, with D tentatively TRBD1 or TRBD2 (5 bases each). V was cut by 5 bases and J by 2 bases, with 17 bases left in between. The CDR3 has 16 amino acids. CDR1 is LNHDA and CDR2 is SQIVND in the germline V gene (reference sequence). CDR3 nucleotide sequence: TGTGCCAGTAGTTCAAACACCGGGACCTCCACAGATACGCAGTATTTT. This sequence encodes CASSSNTGTSTDTQYF.

This clonotype was recorded a few times. The chain has TRBV7-3 and TRBJ2-3, with D uncertain. In germline, CDR1 is SGHTA, CDR2 FQGTGA. The CDR3 is 13 amino acids. V was shortened by 5 bases and J by 6 bases, with 12 bases between the two germline ends. The DNA for the CDR3 is TGTGCCAGCAGCGAGCACGTTAGGGATACGCAGTATTTT. Translated, it gives CASSEHVRDTQYF.

A few counts support this clonotype. V and J are TRBV5-1 and TRBJ1-1; D unresolved. The CDR3 has 16 amino acids. The V gene's germline CDR1 is SGHRS and CDR2 YFSETQ. Trimming took 0 bases from V and 3 from J, leaving 15 bases between them. The CDR3 nucleotides are TGCGCCAGCAGCTTGGTGGCGCTCAGGTTGGACACTGAAGCTTTCTTT. This encodes CASSLVALRLDTEAFF.